These 15 T cell receptor beta chains came from one sample sequenced in a study of identical twins. TCRdb analysed the 5' RACE reads with MiXCR anew, one entry per CDR3 protein. Of approximately 620,000 distinct CDR3 sequences in the sample, less than 10% were seen once. Separately, the same data were catalogued under a study of yellow fever vaccine responses in identical twins.

Input material: PBMCs. The receptors come from a woman in her late teens or twenties in good health.

This clonotype showed up just a few times. The V gene is TRBV28, the J gene TRBJ2-3, with D perhaps assigned TRBD1 or TRBD2 (5 bases each). V lost 6 bases and J lost 4, with 32 bases in between. The germline V gene encodes CDR1 MDHEN and CDR2 SYDVKM. The CDR3 consists of 20 residues. The CDR3 region has the DNA TGTGCCAGCAGGCAAAGCGGTGCGAGGGACGGGTTTTTTCGGGCAGATACGCAGTATTTT. It translates to CASRQSGARDGFFRADTQYF.

In its sample, this clonotype was seen many times. The chain joins TRBV12-3 or TRBV12-4 to TRBJ2-7; D unresolved. The CDR3 contains 15 residues. Trimming removed 6 bases at V and 1 base at J, with 16 bases between. This CDR3 reads CASRARPEQSYEQYF. The CDR3 DNA sequence: TGTGCCAGCAGAGCCAGGCCGGAGCAATCCTACGAGCAGTACTTC.

The chain carries TRBV2 and TRBJ2-3, with 9 bases aligning to TRBD2. This CDR3 has 14 amino acids. Per germline, CDR1 SNHLY and CDR2 FYNNEI. The ends lost 11 bases at V and 6 bases at J; junction bases unmatched: 12. This chain's CDR3 is CASNSGGKRDTQYF. CDR3 bases: TGTGCCTCCAACAGCGGGGGGAAGCGGGATACGCAGTATTTT.

This clonotype was observed at least ten times. The chain couples TRBV20-1 to TRBJ2-3; D is perhaps TRBD1 (6 bases). This CDR3 has 16 amino acids. Germline V CDR1 and CDR2: DFQATT, SNEGSKA (reference sequence). Between the trimmed V and J ends, which lost 3 bases and 0 bases, there was a span of 16 bases. DNA for the CDR3: TGCAGTGCTAGCACCGCCGGGACACCTAGCACAGATACGCAGTATTTT. It encodes CSASTAGTPSTDTQYF.

A few counts support this clonotype. The chain has TRBV6-1 and TRBJ2-7; TRBD2 matches 11 bases. This CDR3 region has 14 residues. V trimming: 6 bases; J trimming: 2 bases; junction bases outside the gene matches: 3. The germline CDR1 and CDR2 sequences are MNHNS and SASEGT. The CDR3 is CASRSTSGTYEQYF. The CDR3 DNA reads as TGTGCCAGCAGATCGACTAGCGGGACCTACGAGCAGTACTTC.

This clonotype was counted only a few times. The chain combines TRBV6-1 with TRBJ2-5; 7 bases map to TRBD2. J gave up 5 bases and V 6 bases, and 18 bases lay outside the gene matches. This CDR3 contains 17 residues. The germline CDR1 and CDR2 sequences are MNHNS and SASEGT. CDR3 loop: CASSPTRAGVSFETQYF. The CDR3 nucleotides are TGTGCCAGCAGCCCCACGAGGGCGGGAGTGAGTTTTGAGACCCAGTACTTC.

This clonotype was recorded many times. V and J are TRBV6-1 and TRBJ2-7; 14 positions agree with TRBD2. This CDR3 is 13 amino acids long. V shed 6 bases, J shed 12 bases, and the junction held 7 bases outside the gene matches. Germline-derived CDR1 and CDR2 are MNHNS and SASEGT. CDR3 nucleotides: TGTGCCAGCAGGGAATCGACTAGCGGGAGGGTGTACTTC. It specifies CASRESTSGRVYF.

The CDR3 here is CASGTYNHEQYF. CDR3 nucleotides: TGTGCCAGCGGGACATATAACCACGAGCAGTACTTC. V is TRBV6-6 and J is TRBJ2-7, with D tentatively TRBD1 (6 bases). CDR1 and CDR2 from the germline V gene are MNHNY and SVGAGI (reference sequence). With 8 bases removed from V and 5 bases from J, the gap between germline ends came to 13 bases. The CDR3 length is 12 residues.

In this sample, this clonotype turned up a few times. The chain recombines TRBV23-1 with TRBJ2-5, with 15 nucleotides matching TRBD2. TRBV23-1 is reported as an ORF; its role is uncertain. The J segment lost 5 bases and the V segment lost 0 bases, leaving 10 bases of the junction unmatched. This CDR3 is built from 19 residues. The chain's CDR3 is CASSQSIGLAGGKGETQYF. As DNA, the CDR3 is TGCGCCAGCAGTCAATCGATAGGACTAGCGGGAGGGAAAGGGGAGACCCAGTACTTC.

This rearrangement joins TRBV20-1 to TRBJ2-7, with 7 bases that match TRBD2. The CDR3 sequence is 15 residues long. CDR1 DFQATT and CDR2 SNEGSKA come from the germline V gene (reference sequence). V trimming: 0 bases; J trimming: 3 bases; junction bases outside the gene matches: 8. The CDR3 region has the DNA TGCAGTGCTAGAGAGGCGCGGGGGATACACTACGAGCAGTACTTC. Translating gives CSAREARGIHYEQYF.

Note on this clonotype: Possible read error: a much larger clone is one base away. V and J are TRBV6-5 and TRBJ2-3, with a possible D match to TRBD1 (5 bases). With 4 bases removed from V and 6 bases from J, the gap between germline ends came to 14 bases. From germline, CDR1 is MNHEY and CDR2 SVGAGI. CDR3 length equals 14 residues. The chain's CDR3 is CASSSEWGRDTQYF. DNA of the CDR3: TGTGCCAGCAGTTCCGAGTGGGGCCGGGATACGCAGTATTTT.

This chain connects TRBV5-3 to TRBJ2-2; D is ambiguous. TRBV5-3 is an open reading frame whose function is uncertain. The CDR3 length is 11 residues. Trimming cost V 8 bases and J 7 bases, with 9 bases left between them. The CDR3 DNA follows: TGTGCCAGGCCTGATGGCGGGGAGCTGTTTTTT. It codes for CARPDGGELFF.

The chain couples TRBV18 to TRBJ2-1; D could derive from TRBD1 or TRBD2 (5 bases each). The V end lost 0 bases, the J end lost 10 bases, and 13 bases lay between the germline ends. The CDR3 consists of 14 residues. Germline values: CDR1 KGHSH, CDR2 LQKENI. The CDR3 loop reads CASSPPRGAKEQFF. DNA of the CDR3: TGTGCCAGCTCACCACCGCGAGGGGCGAAGGAGCAGTTCTTC.

This clonotype was picked up a small number of times. The genes are TRBV6-5 and TRBJ2-7; D gene uncertain. Germline V gene sequence: CDR1 MNHEY, CDR2 SVGAGI. Trimming left V 2 bases short and J 2 bases short, with 10 bases between. The CDR3 has 14 residues. The CDR3 sequence is CASSYEPGTYEQYF. The CDR3 DNA follows: TGTGCCAGCAGTTACGAGCCAGGCACCTACGAGCAGTACTTC.

The chain is built from TRBV5-1 and TRBJ2-3; 10 positions agree with TRBD1. The V segment lost 0 bases and the J segment 2 bases; nucleotides outside the gene matches: 3. The CDR3 runs to 16 residues. Germline CDR1 reads SGHRS; CDR2 reads YFSETQ. The CDR3 sequence: CASSLGQGAATDTQYF. The CDR3, as DNA: TGCGCCAGCAGCTTGGGACAGGGGGCCGCCACAGATACGCAGTATTTT.